This TCR beta chain was retrieved from a study of shared clonotypes between healthy human individuals. Study overall: Samples came from a couple of female and a few male donors aged 18 to 49. Used for every donor were three CD4 naive, three CD4 memory, two CD8 naive and one CD8 memory plate.

Findings and caveats of the study: Generation of non-shared clonotypes was less probable than generation of clonotypes shared by all four donors.

Sequenced by immunoSEQ multiplex PCR; TCRdb stores in-frame clones only, minus some. Altogether approximately 2.4 million clones are present, under 97% being singletons, with the ten largest covering 0.13%. Turning to this clone: What it recognizes is unknown.

In germline, CDR1 is SGHRS, CDR2 YFSETQ. The CDR3 has 15 amino acids. Trimming cost V 0 bases and J 9 bases, with 16 bases left between them. Material: naive CD4+ T cells sorted from blood. Subset: CD45RA+ positively selected. The TCR originated in a man in his late teens or twenties in good health. The gene calls are TRBV5-1 and TRBJ2-1; possible D gene TRBD2, 5 bases. The DNA of the CDR3 is TGCGCCAGCAGCTTGGGCGGGTCGGCGACCAGTGAGCAGTTCTTC. It yields the protein CASSLGGSATSEQFF.